This TCR beta chain came from a study of identical twins (dated by TCRdb to the mid-2010s). In the study overall: TCR alpha and beta repertoires from monozygotic twins, unrelated adults of various ages and cord blood were deep-sequenced to test whether fetal clonotypes persist. To rule out contamination, the twin experiments were replicated at different times with different library preparation protocols. Results the study describes overall, beyond this receptor: Excess twin sharing in beta out-of-frame sequences was weaker because fewer shared sequences lowered the signal-to-noise ratio. Abundant cord blood beta clonotypes had fewer insertions, young adult naive repertoires showed a similar but weaker trend, and memory repertoires showed no such trend. Invariant T cells such as MAIT and iNKT could partly confound zero-insertion analyses, though diverse VJ usage argued against this for most clonotypes. Out-of-frame TCR alpha sequences shared between twins showed an excess of low generation-probability sequences compared with coincidental sharing between unrelated individuals. In monozygotic twins, recombination models systematically underestimated out-of-frame TCR alpha sharing, but the models matched the sharing seen between unrelated individuals. Because the same donors could not be followed over many years, the conclusions depended on cross-sectional statistical analysis.

The method was 5' RACE. Sequencing was carried out with an Illumina HiSeq 2000. A universal primer binding site was introduced by template switching, and a unique molecular identifier was present in the final cDNA, enabling accurate counting of TCR cDNA molecules. First-strand cDNA for TCR alpha and beta chains was synthesized from specific primers in the conserved constant-segment region. To control for contamination, every cDNA library carried two barcodes: a SMART-Mk sample barcode plus Illumina barcodes. Two successive PCR steps introduced TruSeq adapter sequences along with Illumina sample barcodes. The TCR alpha and beta cDNA libraries were sequenced on the Illumina HiSeq platform using custom primers. Concerning the study's data processing: MiGEC processed the raw reads to extract unique molecular identifiers, while MiXCR was used to determine the CDR3 positions. Recombination models were inferred per individual with the repgenHMM and IGoR tools using an EM algorithm. Shared clonotypes were analyzed with the tcR package in R, and sharing was normalized by the product of cloneset sizes. Out-of-frame nonproductive sequences were analyzed to study raw recombination free of thymic and clonal selection effects. The public reads were reanalyzed by TCRdb: fastp trimming at Q25, MiXCR alignment, in-frame beta chains only. All rows with the same CDR3 protein become a single entry with the most common DNA and genes. In this record, the V and J calls reflect TCRdb's handling and not the investigators' own analysis. Across this sample there are 400,000 to 500,000 distinct CDR3 sequences, with 15% to 20% seen only once. The ten largest clonotypes hold 10% to 15% of the sample.

Every donor in the study was a healthy Caucasian. Three unrelated non-twin adults were additionally sequenced: a male aged 18 to 29, a male aged 50 to 59 and a female aged 50 to 59. Using Miltenyi CD45RO+ enrichment and human naive T-cell isolation kits, memory (CD45RO+) and naive T cells were isolated from PBMC. This clonotype was counted a few times. The antigen it binds to is not known. Within one base of it there is no much larger clone, and no base qualities were kept. Here V drops 4 bases and J drops 0 bases, and the junction holds 5 bases not matched to any gene. Measured from the cysteine to the phenylalanine, the CDR3 is 18 residues long. The only DNA kept is the CDR3, 54 bases in frame from the first base. CDR1 and CDR2 are read off the germline V gene as LGHNA and YSLEER.

Sequencing used naive T cells sorted from blood. According to the study, the label for this sample's cell subset or site signals: cells isolated with a human naive T-cell isolation kit. The sequence is built from TRBV4-3 and TRBJ2-3, and 15 bases in between align with TRBD2. This clonotype originated in a man between 45 and 60 years old in good health. The CDR3 in this case is CASSLGLAGGPSTDTQYF. The DNA sequence follows: TGCGCCAGCAGCCTGGGACTAGCGGGGGGCCCTAGCACAGATACGCAGTATTTT.